The entry that follows covers one T cell receptor beta chain sequence. Its specificity is unknown. This specimen belongs to a study of shared clonotypes between healthy human individuals. Looked up from germline, CDR1 is MNHEY and CDR2 is SMNVEV (reference sequence). The CDR3 is made up of 14 amino acids. V lost 4 bases, J lost 3 bases, and 6 bases stayed unmatched. TCRdb's table, derived via immunoSEQ multiplex PCR, lists solely in-frame clones and lacks some. The sample includes some 2.1 million clones, over 85% of them seen just once. Cells designated naive CD8 were CD45RO-negative and were positively selected for CCR7, with terminally differentiated effector memory CD45RA+ cells excluded. Study-wide findings and caveats: Richness estimates generally favored naive over memory subsets.

The sequence was obtained from a man in his late teens or twenties in good health. The material sequenced was naive CD8+ T cells sorted from blood. This chain joins TRBV27 and TRBJ2-7; 7 bases match TRBD2. The CDR3 is CASSWLASGYEQYF. The CDR3 DNA is TGTGCCAGCAGTTGGTTGGCTAGCGGCTACGAGCAGTACTTC.